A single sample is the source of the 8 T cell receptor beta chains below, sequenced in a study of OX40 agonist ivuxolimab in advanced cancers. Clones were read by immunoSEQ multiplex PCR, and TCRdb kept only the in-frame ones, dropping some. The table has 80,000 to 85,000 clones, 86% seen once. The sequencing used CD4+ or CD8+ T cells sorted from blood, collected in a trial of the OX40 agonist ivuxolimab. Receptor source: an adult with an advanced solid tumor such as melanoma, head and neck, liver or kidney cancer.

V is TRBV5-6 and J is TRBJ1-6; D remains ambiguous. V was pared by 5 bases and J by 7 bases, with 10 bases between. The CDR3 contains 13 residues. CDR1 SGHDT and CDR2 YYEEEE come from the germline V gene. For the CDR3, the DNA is TGTGCCAGCAGTGACATTAGCAATTCACCCCTCCACTTT. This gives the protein CASSDISNSPLHF.

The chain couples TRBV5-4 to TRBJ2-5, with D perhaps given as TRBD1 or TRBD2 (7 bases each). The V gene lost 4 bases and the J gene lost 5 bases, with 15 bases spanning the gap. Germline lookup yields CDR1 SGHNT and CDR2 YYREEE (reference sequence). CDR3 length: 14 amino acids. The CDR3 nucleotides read TGTGCCAGCAGCGGATACAGGGGAGGGGAGACCCAGTACTTC. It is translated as CASSGYRGGETQYF.

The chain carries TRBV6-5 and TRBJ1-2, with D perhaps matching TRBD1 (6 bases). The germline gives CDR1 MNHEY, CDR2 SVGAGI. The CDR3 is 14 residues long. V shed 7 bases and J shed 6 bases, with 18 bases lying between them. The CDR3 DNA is TGTGCCAGCAACCCCCAAGGGGGATATGATGGCTACACCTTC. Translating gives CASNPQGGYDGYTF.

The CDR3 sequence: CASSSGTGSYEQYF. In nucleotides, the CDR3 is TGTGCCAGCAGTTCCGGGACAGGGTCCTACGAGCAGTACTTC. The rearrangement joins TRBV6-5 to TRBJ2-7; 9 nucleotides line up with TRBD1. Trimming took 4 bases from V and 1 from J; bases not matched to a gene: 2. The length of the CDR3 is 14 residues. From germline, CDR1 is MNHEY and CDR2 SVGAGI.

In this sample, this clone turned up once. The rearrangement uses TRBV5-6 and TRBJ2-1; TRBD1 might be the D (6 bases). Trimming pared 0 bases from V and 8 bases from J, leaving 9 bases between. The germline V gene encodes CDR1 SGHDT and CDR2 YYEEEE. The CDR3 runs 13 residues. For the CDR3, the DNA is TGTGCCAGCAGCTTGGACAGGGCCCATGAGCAGTTCTTC. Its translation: CASSLDRAHEQFF.

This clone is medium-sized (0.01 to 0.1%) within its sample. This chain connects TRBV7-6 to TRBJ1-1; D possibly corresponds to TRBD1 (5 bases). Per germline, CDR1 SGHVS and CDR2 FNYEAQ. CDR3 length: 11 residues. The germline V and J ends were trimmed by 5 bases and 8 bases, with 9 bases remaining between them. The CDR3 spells CASSRGPEAFF. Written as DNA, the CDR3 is TGTGCCAGCAGCCGGGGACCGGAAGCTTTCTTT.

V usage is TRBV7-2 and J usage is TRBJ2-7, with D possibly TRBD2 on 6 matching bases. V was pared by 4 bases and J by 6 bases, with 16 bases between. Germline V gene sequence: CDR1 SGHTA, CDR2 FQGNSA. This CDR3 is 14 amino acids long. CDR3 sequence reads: CASSSAGTLLEQYF. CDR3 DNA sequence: TGTGCCAGCAGCTCCGCCGGGACTCTCCTCGAGCAGTACTTC.

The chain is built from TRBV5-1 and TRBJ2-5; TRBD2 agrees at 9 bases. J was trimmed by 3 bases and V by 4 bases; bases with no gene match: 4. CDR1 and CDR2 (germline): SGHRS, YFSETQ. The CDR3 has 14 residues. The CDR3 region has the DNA TGCGCCAGCAGCGCCGGGACTAGCAAAGAGACCCAGTACTTC. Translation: CASSAGTSKETQYF.